This TCR beta chain was sequenced during a study of shared clonotypes between healthy human individuals. Germline V gene data show CDR1 as GTSNPN and CDR2 as SVGIG (reference sequence). V was cut by 5 bases and J by 0 bases, with 16 bases left in between. The CDR3 totals 15 residues. Profiled with immunoSEQ multiplex PCR; TCRdb holds only in-frame clones, not every one. The repertoire includes some 500,000 clones, around 80% of them detected once, and about 12% sits in the top ten. Worth noting for this clone: A much larger clone differs from this one at a single base, so this may be a read error.

This chain joins TRBV30 and TRBJ1-2, with a possible D match to TRBD1 (5 bases). The sequencing input was PBMCs. The TCR originated in a woman between 40 and 50 years old in good health. Some clones in this sample may be carry-over from other donors' samples. CDR3 nucleotide sequence: TGTGCCTGGGGAAGAGCAGGGTTTGCTAACTATGGCTACACCTTC. Residues: CAWGRAGFANYGYTF.